This T cell receptor (beta chain) stems from a study of shared clonotypes between healthy human individuals. General study findings and limits: Non-shared clonotypes displayed generation probabilities falling below those of clonotypes present in all four donors. Naive subsets, compared against memory subsets, generally had larger estimated richness values.

The study drew all its donors from Caucasian adults living in Nashville, Tennessee. Splitting of CD4+ cells produced CD45RA+ naive and CD45RA-negative memory subsets. The CDR3 totals 12 residues. The ends were cut back, 7 bases at V and 2 bases at J, with 8 bases in the middle. The germline gives CDR1 LGHNT, CDR2 FRNRAP. In its sample, this clone was seen a few times. Its antigen is undetermined. The protocol was immunoSEQ multiplex PCR, while the TCRdb copy is restricted to in-frame clones and leaves out a portion. The data show 850,000 to 1,100,000 clones, roughly 80% seen once. V usage is TRBV12-5 and J usage is TRBJ2-5; D ambiguous. The sequence derives from a man in his late teens or twenties in good health. Some clones in this sample may be carry-over from other donors' samples. Source material: memory CD4+ T cells from PBMCs. Subset: CD45RA-negative fraction. The CDR3 DNA is TGTGCTAGTGCGATAGTACAAGAGACCCAGTACTTC. It specifies CASAIVQETQYF.